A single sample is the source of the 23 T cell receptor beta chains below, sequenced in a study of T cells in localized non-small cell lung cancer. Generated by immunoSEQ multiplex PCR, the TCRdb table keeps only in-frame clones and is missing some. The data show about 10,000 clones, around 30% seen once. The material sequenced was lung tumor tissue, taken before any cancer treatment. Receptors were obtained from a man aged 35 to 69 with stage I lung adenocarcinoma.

DNA of the CDR3: TGTGCCAGCACTGCTCGAGGGGACGGGGAGCTGTTTTTT. It is translated as CASTARGDGELFF. V gene TRBV25-1 combines with J gene TRBJ2-2, with D perhaps TRBD1 or TRBD2 (5 bases each). CDR1 MGHDK and CDR2 SYGVNS come from the germline V gene. The CDR3 totals 13 residues. V was cut by 7 bases and J by 7 bases, with 13 bases left in between.

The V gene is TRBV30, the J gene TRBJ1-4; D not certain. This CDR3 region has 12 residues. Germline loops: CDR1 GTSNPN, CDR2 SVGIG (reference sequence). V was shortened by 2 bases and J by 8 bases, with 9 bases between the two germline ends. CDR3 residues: CAWSRSKEKLFF. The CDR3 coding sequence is TGTGCCTGGAGTAGGAGCAAGGAAAAACTGTTTTTT.

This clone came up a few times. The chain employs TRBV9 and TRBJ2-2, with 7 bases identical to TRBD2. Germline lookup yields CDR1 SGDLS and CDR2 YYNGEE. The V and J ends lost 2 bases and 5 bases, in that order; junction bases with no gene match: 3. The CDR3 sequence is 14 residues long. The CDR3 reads CASSVGGTTGELFF. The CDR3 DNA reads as TGTGCCAGCAGCGTCGGGGGGACGACCGGGGAGCTGTTTTTT.

Here the CDR3 DNA reads TGTGCCAGCAGGAGGGGGGAAGAGACCCAGTACTTC. It encodes CASRRGEETQYF. The rearrangement joins TRBV6-8 to TRBJ2-5; D may correspond to TRBD1 or TRBD2 (6 bases each). Trimming removed 6 bases from V and 3 bases from J, with 8 bases in between. Germline V gene sequence: CDR1 MNHGY, CDR2 SAAAGT. The length of the CDR3 is 12 residues.

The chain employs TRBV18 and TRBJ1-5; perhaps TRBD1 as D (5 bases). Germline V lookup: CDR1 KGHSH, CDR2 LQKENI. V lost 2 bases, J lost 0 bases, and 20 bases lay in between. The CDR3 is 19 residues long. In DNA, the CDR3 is TGTGCCAGCTCACCAGCAGGGTTAGGCTTTGTCAATAGCAATCAGCCCCAGCATTTT. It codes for CASSPAGLGFVNSNQPQHF.

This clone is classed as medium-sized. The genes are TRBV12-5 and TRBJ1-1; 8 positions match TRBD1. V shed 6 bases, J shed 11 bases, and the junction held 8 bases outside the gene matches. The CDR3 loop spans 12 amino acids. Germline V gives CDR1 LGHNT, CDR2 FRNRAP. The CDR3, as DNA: TGTGCTAGTGGCTTCGACAGGGGCAGTGCTTTCTTT. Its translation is CASGFDRGSAFF.

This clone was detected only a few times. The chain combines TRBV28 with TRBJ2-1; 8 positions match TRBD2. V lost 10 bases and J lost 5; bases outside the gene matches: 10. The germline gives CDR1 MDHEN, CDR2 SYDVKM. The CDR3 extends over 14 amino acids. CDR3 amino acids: CATQGGGQDNEQFF. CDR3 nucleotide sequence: TGTGCCACCCAGGGCGGGGGGCAGGACAATGAGCAGTTCTTC.

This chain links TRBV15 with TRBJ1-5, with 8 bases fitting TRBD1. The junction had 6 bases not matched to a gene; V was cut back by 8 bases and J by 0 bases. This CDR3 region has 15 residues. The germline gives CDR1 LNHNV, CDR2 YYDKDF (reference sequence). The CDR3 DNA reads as TGTGCCACCCGCGACAGGGGTGATAGCAATCAGCCCCAGCATTTT. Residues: CATRDRGDSNQPQHF.

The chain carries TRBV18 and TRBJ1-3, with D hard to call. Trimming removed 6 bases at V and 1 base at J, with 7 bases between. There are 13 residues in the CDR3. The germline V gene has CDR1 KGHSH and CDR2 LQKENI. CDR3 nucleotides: TGTGCCAGCTCGGCGGAATCTGGAAACACCATATATTTT. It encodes CASSAESGNTIYF.

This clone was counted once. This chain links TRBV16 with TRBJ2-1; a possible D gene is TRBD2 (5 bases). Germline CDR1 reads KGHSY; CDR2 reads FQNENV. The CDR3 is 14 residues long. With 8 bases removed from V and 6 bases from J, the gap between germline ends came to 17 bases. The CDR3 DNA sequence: TGTGCCAGCCAGAACAGCGGCTGGGGCAATGAGCAGTTCTTC. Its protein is CASQNSGWGNEQFF.

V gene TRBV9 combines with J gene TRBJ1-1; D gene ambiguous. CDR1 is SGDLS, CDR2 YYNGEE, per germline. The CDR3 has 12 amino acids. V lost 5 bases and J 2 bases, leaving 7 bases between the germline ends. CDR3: CASRPINTEAFF. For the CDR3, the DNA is TGTGCCAGCAGACCGATAAACACTGAAGCTTTCTTT.

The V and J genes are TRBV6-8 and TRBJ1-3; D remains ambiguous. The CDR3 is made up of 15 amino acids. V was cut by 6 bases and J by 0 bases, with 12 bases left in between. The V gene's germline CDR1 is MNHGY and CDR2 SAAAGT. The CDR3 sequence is CASRVLVPSGNTIYF. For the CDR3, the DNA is TGTGCCAGCAGGGTTTTAGTTCCCTCTGGAAACACCATATATTTT.

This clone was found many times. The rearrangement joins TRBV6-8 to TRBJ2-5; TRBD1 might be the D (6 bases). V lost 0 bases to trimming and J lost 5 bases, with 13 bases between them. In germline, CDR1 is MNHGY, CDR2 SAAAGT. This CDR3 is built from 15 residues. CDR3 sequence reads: CASSYSWTARETQYF. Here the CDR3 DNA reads TGTGCCAGCAGTTACTCGTGGACAGCACGGGAGACCCAGTACTTC.

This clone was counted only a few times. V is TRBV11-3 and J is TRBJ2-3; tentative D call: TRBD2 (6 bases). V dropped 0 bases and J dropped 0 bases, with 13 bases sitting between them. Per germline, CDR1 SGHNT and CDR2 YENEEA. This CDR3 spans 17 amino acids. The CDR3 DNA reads TGTGCCAGCAGCTTAGACCCCTATAGCGGAAGCACAGATACGCAGTATTTT. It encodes CASSLDPYSGSTDTQYF.

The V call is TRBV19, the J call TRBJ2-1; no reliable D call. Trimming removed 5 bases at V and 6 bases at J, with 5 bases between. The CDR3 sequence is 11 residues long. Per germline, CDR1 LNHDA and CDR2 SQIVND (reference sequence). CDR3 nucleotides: TGTGCCAGTAGTGTAGTCAATGAGCAGTTCTTC. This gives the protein CASSVVNEQFF.

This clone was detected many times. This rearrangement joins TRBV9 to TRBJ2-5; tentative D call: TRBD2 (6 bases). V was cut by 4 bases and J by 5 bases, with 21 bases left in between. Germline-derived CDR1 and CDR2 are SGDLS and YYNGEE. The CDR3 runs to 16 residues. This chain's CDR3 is CASSPQTSGARETQYF. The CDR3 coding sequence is TGTGCCAGCAGCCCTCAGACTAGTGGGGCGAGGGAGACCCAGTACTTC.

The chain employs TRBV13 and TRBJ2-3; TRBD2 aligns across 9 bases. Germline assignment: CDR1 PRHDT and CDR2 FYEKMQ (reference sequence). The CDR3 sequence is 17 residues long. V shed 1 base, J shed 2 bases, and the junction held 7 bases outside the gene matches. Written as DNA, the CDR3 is TGTGCCAGCAGCTTAGATGGTGCTAGCGGGGTCACAGATACGCAGTATTTT. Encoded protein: CASSLDGASGVTDTQYF.

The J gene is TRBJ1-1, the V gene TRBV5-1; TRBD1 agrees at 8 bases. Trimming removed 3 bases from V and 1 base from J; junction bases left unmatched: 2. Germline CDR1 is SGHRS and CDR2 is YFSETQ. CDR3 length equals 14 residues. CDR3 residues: CASSWDRRNTEAFF. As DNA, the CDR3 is TGCGCCAGCAGCTGGGACAGGAGGAACACTGAAGCTTTCTTT.

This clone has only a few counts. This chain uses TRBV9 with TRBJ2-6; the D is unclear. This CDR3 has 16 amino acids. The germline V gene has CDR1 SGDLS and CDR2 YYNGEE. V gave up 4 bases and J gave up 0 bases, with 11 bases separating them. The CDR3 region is CASSQSKTSGANVLTF. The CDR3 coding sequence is TGTGCCAGCAGCCAATCGAAGACCTCTGGGGCCAACGTCCTGACTTTC.

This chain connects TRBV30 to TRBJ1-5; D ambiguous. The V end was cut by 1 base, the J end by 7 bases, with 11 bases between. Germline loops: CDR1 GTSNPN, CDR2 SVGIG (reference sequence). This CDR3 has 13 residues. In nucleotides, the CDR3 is TGTGCCTGGAGTGCGCGCAGCCCGCAGCCCCAGCATTTT. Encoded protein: CAWSARSPQPQHF.

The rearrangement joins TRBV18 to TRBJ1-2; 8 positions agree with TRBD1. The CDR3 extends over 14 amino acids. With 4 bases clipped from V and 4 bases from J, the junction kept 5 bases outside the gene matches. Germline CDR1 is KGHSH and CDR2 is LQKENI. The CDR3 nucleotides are TGTGCCAGCTCACTGGACAGGGCGAGCTATGGCTACACCTTC. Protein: CASSLDRASYGYTF.

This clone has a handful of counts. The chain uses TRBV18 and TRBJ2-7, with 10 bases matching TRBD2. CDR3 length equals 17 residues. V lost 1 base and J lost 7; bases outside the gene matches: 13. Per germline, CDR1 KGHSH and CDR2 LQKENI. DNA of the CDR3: TGTGCCAGCTCACCACTCAGGGCTAGCGGGGGCCTCTGGGAGCAGTACTTC. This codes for CASSPLRASGGLWEQYF.

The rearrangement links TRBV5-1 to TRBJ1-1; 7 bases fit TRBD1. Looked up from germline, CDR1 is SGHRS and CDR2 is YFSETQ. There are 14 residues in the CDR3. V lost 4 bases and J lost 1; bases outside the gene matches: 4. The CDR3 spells CASSTGQQNTEAFF. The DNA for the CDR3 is TGCGCCAGCAGCACGGGACAGCAGAACACTGAAGCTTTCTTT. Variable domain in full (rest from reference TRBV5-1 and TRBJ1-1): KAGVTQTPRYLIKTRGQQVTLSCSPISGHRSVSWYQQTPGQGLQFLFEYFSETQRNKGNFPGRFSGRQFSNSRSEMNVSTLELGDSALYLCASSTGQQNTEAFFGQGTRLTVV.